There are many counts of the clone carrying this TCR beta chain. The antigen remains unidentified. This record comes from a study of identical twins. Whole-study findings and limits: Out-of-frame alpha sequences common to twins exhibited an excess of low generation probability.

A universal primer site arose from template switching, and cDNA bore unique molecular identifiers. One entry per CDR3 protein results from TCRdb running MiXCR on the 5' RACE reads. Of approximately 230,000 distinct CDR3 sequences in the sample, roughly 7.1% were seen once. Trimming at V came to 6 bases and at J to 1 base, leaving 8 bases not matched to a gene. Germline V gene lookup returns CDR1 SQVTM and CDR2 ANQGSEA. There are 14 residues in the CDR3. This sample also belongs to another study, concerning T cells expressing NK-cell markers.

This chain links TRBV29-1 with TRBJ2-5; 7 bases align to TRBD2. The sample comprised CD8+ T cells sorted from blood. The clonotype was recovered from a woman aged 18-35 years in good health. The DNA of the CDR3 is TGCAGCGTGGGGGGGGAGGGGATCCAAGAGACCCAGTACTTC. As protein: CSVGGEGIQETQYF.